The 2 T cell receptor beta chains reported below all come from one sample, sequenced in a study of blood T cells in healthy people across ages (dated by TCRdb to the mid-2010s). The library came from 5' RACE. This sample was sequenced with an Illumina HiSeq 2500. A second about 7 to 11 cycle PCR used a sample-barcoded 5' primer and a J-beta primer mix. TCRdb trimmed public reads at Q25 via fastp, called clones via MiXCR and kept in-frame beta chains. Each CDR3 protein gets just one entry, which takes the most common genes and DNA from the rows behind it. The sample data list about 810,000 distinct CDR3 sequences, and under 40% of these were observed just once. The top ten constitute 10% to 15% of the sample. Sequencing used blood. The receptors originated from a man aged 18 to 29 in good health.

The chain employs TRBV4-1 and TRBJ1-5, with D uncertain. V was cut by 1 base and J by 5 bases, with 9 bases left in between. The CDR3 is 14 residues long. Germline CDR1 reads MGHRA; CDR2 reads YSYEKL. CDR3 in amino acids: CASSQGGRHQPQHF. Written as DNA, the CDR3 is TGCGCCAGCAGCCAAGGAGGCAGGCATCAGCCCCAGCATTTT.

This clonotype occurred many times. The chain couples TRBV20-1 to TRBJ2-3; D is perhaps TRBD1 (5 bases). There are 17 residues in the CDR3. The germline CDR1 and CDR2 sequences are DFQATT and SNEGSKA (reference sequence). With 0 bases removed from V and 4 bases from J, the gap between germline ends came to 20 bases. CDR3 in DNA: TGCAGTGCTAGAGATGGGGCCTTCCGGGCCTCCGCAGATACGCAGTATTTT. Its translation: CSARDGAFRASADTQYF.